These 11 T cell receptor beta chains originate from one sample sequenced in a study of metastatic and nonmetastatic thyroid tumors (dated by TCRdb to between 2020 and 2021). No treatment had been received by any patient before thyroid surgery. Library creation used PCR. Sequenced on an Illumina HiSeq 4000. TCRdb reran the public reads through fastp at Q25 and MiXCR, keeping productive beta chains. This sample gives about 15,000 clones in total; approximately 23% of them show up just once. About 12% of the sample comes from the top ten. Sample: tumor tissue. These receptors all come from a female donor with papillary thyroid cancer or a benign thyroid nodule (not recorded which). Some clones in this sample may be carry-over from other donors' samples.

In its sample, this clone is medium-sized. The chain is built from TRBV28 and TRBJ1-5; D is undetermined. V was clipped by 5 bases and J by 1 base, with 15 bases between them. Germline V CDR1 and CDR2: MDHEN, SYDVKM. The CDR3 runs to 16 residues. The CDR3 sequence is CASSLGSGGSNQPQHF. The CDR3, as DNA: TGTGCCAGCAGTCTAGGGTCTGGCGGAAGCAATCAGCCCCAGCATTTT. Complete variable domain (other parts from reference TRBV28 and TRBJ1-5): DVKVTQSSRYLVKRTGEKVFLECVQDMDHENMFWYRQDPGLGLRLIYFSYDVKMKEKGDIPEGYSVSREKKERFSLILESASTNQTSMYLCASSLGSGGSNQPQHFGDGTRLSIL.

This clone was seen only a few times. The chain links TRBV20-1 to TRBJ2-3, with 9 bases fitting TRBD2. V lost 1 base to trimming and J lost 4 bases; unmatched junction nucleotides: 9. Germline V lookup: CDR1 DFQATT, CDR2 SNEGSKA (reference sequence). The length of the CDR3 is 16 residues. CDR3 residues: CSARGTSDIGADTQYF. CDR3 in DNA: TGCAGTGCTAGAGGGACTAGCGATATAGGCGCAGATACGCAGTATTTT.

This clone was seen ten or more times. The chain recombines TRBV7-9 with TRBJ1-1; weak D call: TRBD1 (5 bases). The V and J ends lost 1 base and 3 bases respectively, with 6 bases between them. Germline CDR1 is SEHNR and CDR2 is FQNEAQ (reference sequence). The CDR3 length is 13 residues. DNA for the CDR3: TGTGCCAGCAGCTTAGAGGGACACACTGAAGCTTTCTTT. Residues: CASSLEGHTEAFF.

This clone was seen ten or more times. The chain couples TRBV20-1 to TRBJ2-2; TRBD2 might be the D (5 bases). V was clipped by 2 bases and J by 5 bases, with 12 bases between them. The germline V gene encodes CDR1 DFQATT and CDR2 SNEGSKA (reference sequence). The CDR3 loop spans 14 amino acids. CDR3 region: CSARPTGMTGELFF. The CDR3 DNA is TGCAGTGCTAGACCTACCGGGATGACCGGGGAGCTGTTTTTT.

There are a few counts of this clone. The chain carries TRBV12-3 or TRBV12-4 and TRBJ1-2; D gene uncertain. CDR3 size: 12 residues. V lost 5 bases and J lost 8, with 12 bases in between. This CDR3 is CASSPGFRGYTF. The CDR3 DNA sequence: TGTGCCAGCAGTCCTGGTTTCAGGGGCTACACCTTC.

By proportion, this clone is medium-sized. The V and J genes are TRBV28 and TRBJ1-2; D is unclear. In germline, CDR1 is MDHEN, CDR2 SYDVKM. V was shortened by 8 bases and J by 8 bases, with 18 bases between the two germline ends. The CDR3 length is 13 residues. The CDR3 DNA is TGTGCCAGCGGGGTCAATCGGGCAGAAGGCTACACCTTC. This translates into CASGVNRAEGYTF.

This clone showed up many times. The chain is built from TRBV6-4 and TRBJ2-3, with a weak D call TRBD2 (5 bases). V lost 0 bases and J 0 bases, leaving 7 bases between the germline ends. The CDR3 has 15 residues. The germline V gene encodes CDR1 MRHNA and CDR2 SNTAGT. CDR3: CASSDSGGSTDTQYF. CDR3 DNA: TGTGCCAGCAGTGACTCCGGCGGGAGCACAGATACGCAGTATTTT.

By share, this clone ranks as medium-sized. CDR3 sequence (DNA): TGTGCCAGCAGCCCCAACAGGCCACTAAAGAACAATGAGCAGTTCTTC. It yields the protein CASSPNRPLKNNEQFF. The genes are TRBV12-3 or TRBV12-4 and TRBJ2-1; a weak D match, TRBD1 (5 bases). V lost 6 bases and J 5 bases, leaving 20 bases between the germline ends. The CDR3 extends over 16 amino acids.

The sample holds many counts of this clone. This chain connects TRBV20-1 to TRBJ2-2; D is perhaps TRBD2 (6 bases). This CDR3 region has 14 residues. Germline V CDR1 and CDR2: DFQATT, SNEGSKA (reference sequence). V lost 6 bases to trimming and J lost 7 bases, with 18 bases between them. The chain's CDR3 is CSAKEGLEVGELFF. In DNA form, the CDR3 reads TGCAGTGCCAAGGAGGGCCTCGAGGTCGGGGAGCTGTTTTTT.

The table lists this clone with a few counts. This chain uses TRBV2 with TRBJ1-1, with a tentative D call TRBD1 (6 bases). Trimming left V 4 bases short and J 8 bases short, with 17 bases between. Germline loops: CDR1 SNHLY, CDR2 FYNNEI. The CDR3 runs 14 residues. The CDR3 nucleotides are TGTGCCAGCAGTGGGATGACAGGCTACCCAGAAGCTTTCTTT. This sequence encodes CASSGMTGYPEAFF.

This clone was counted at least ten times. The genes are TRBV9 and TRBJ2-5; TRBD1 aligns across 9 bases. Per the germline V gene, CDR1 is SGDLS and CDR2 is YYNGEE. V lost 7 bases, J lost 5 bases, and 15 bases stayed unmatched. This CDR3 contains 16 residues. CDR3 DNA sequence: TGTGCCAGCGGGAATGGGCCGGGACAGGGAGGCGAGACCCAGTACTTC. Its protein is CASGNGPGQGGETQYF.